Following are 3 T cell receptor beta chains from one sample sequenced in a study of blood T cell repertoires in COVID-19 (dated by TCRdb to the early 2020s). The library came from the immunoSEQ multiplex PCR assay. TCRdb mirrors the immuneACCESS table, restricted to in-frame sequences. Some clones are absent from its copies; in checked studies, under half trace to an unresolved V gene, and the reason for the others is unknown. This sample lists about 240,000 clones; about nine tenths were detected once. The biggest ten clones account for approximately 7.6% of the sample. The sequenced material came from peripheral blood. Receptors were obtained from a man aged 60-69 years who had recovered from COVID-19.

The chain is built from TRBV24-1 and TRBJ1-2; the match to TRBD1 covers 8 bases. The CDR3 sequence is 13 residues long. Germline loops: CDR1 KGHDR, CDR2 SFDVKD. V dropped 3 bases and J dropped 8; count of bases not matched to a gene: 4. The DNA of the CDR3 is TGTGCCACCAGTGATAGGACAGGGCGCGGCTACACCTTC. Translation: CATSDRTGRGYTF.

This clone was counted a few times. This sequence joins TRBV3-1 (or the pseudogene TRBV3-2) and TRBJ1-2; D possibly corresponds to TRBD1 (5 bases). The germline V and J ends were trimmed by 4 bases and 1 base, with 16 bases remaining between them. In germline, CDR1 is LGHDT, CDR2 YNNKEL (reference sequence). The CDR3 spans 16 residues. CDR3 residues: CASSPRSGNGNYGYTF. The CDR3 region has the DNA TGTGCCAGCAGCCCGAGGTCAGGGAACGGTAACTATGGCTACACCTTC.

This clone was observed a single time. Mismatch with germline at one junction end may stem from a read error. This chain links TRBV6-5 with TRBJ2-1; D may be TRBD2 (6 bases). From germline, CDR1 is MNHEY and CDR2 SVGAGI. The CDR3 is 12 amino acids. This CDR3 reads CAARDAYTEQFF. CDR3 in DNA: TGTGCCGCGCGGGACGCCTACACTGAGCAGTTCTTC.